This T cell receptor beta chain was identified in a study of T cell changes during pregnancy in multiple sclerosis. The CDR3 is 14 amino acids. CDR1 is MNHEY and CDR2 is SMNVEV in the germline V gene (reference sequence). With 2 bases removed from V and 4 bases from J, the gap between germline ends came to 12 bases. Produced via immunoSEQ multiplex PCR; TCRdb's table is partial and in-frame only. The data hold 80,000 or so clones, with 92% observed a single time. This clone was seen once. Specimen: peripheral blood, collected before pregnancy. The source of this sequence is a female donor with multiple sclerosis, enrolled in a pregnancy study. This rearrangement joins TRBV27 to TRBJ2-7, with D maybe TRBD2 (6 bases). CDR3 coding DNA: TGTGCCAGCAGTTTAGATGGCAGCGGGTACGAGCAGTACTTC. Amino acids: CASSLDGSGYEQYF.